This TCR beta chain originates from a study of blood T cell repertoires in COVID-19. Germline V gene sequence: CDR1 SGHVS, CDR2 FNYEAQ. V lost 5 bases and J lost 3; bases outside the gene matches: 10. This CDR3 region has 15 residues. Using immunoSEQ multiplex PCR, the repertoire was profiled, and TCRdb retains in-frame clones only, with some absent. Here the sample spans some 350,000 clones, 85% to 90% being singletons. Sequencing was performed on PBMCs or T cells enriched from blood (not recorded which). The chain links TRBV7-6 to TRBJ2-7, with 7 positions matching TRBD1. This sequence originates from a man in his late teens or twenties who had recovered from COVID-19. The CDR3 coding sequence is TGTGCCAGCAGCAGCGAGGGGGCTGGATACTACGAGCAGTACTTC. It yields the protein CASSSEGAGYYEQYF.